The rows below give T cell receptor beta chains drawn from one sample of a study of T cells expressing NK-cell markers. TCRdb processed the 5' RACE reads again and assigns one entry to each CDR3 protein, with no DNA. Its listing shows 350,000 to 450,000 distinct CDR3 sequences. The specimen sequenced was blood T cells: a sorted CD56 or NKG2C T cell subset, CD4+ or CD8+ T cells, or bulk PBMC T cells (not recorded which). The receptors here all came from a man aged 18-70 years in good health. The CDR3 runs from the conserved cysteine through the conserved F or W. Fields, in order: J gene, V gene, CDR3 protein.

TRBJ2-2 TRBV12-3/TRBV12-4 CASSLSAAKELFF
TRBJ2-5 TRBV9 CASSVEPYQETQYF
TRBJ1-1 TRBV28 CASSLQGIRAFF
TRBJ2-7 TRBV10-3 CAIMRGGFDEQYF
TRBJ2-7 TRBV3-1 CASSARGQPNYEQYF
TRBJ1-5 TRBV28 CASSLGQVDQPQHF
TRBJ1-2 TRBV20-1 CSANERPYGYTF
TRBJ2-7 TRBV6-5 CASSYSILGRPYEQYF
TRBJ2-2 TRBV13 CASSRTGGSTGELFF
TRBJ2-1 TRBV7-8 CASSLEGGNEQFF
TRBJ2-7 TRBV4-1 CASSRDTGGYEQYF
TRBJ1-5 TRBV12-3/TRBV12-4 CASSFDRNQPQHF
TRBJ2-1 TRBV6-5 CASSQTRGGVGGYNEQFF
TRBJ2-2 TRBV15 CATSREPGFTGELFF
TRBJ2-5 TRBV6-2/TRBV6-3 CASSFRIQETQYF
TRBJ1-2 TRBV20-1 CSALEGFGDDYTF
TRBJ2-1 TRBV7-9 CASSSEQGRYNEQFF
TRBJ1-1 TRBV7-9 CASSVQGRGTEAFF
TRBJ2-3 TRBV11-1 CASSLAPGSGLVTDTQYF
TRBJ2-3 TRBV11-1 CASSKTGPTDTQYF
TRBJ1-3 TRBV2 CASSLQFSGNTIYF
TRBJ2-7 TRBV6-6 CASSSATQQYF
TRBJ2-1 TRBV25-1 CASRGDRGTPGNEQFF
TRBJ1-2 TRBV5-5 CASSRDRGPGNYGYTF
TRBJ1-1 TRBV2 CASRRTGDVGTEAFF
TRBJ1-1 TRBV3-1 CASSLGARTEAFF